The following is a T cell receptor (beta chain) sequence with its context. Its antigen is unidentified. Making use of molecular barcodes, quantitative 5'-RACE generated TCR beta libraries. One entry per CDR3 protein results from TCRdb running MiXCR on the 5' RACE reads. The sample yields 200,000 to 250,000 distinct CDR3 sequences, around 8% seen once. Looked up from germline, CDR1 is LGHNA and CDR2 is YSLEER. J lost 0 bases, V lost 0 bases, and 2 bases had no gene match. The CDR3 covers 17 residues. This entry belongs to a study of CD8 T cells in ankylosing spondylitis. Whole-study findings and limits: Disease-linked clones were reportedly significantly enriched in matched ankylosing spondylitis synovial fluid.

Sequenced material: blood, either unsorted or a sorted T cell fraction (not recorded which). This receptor was taken from a female donor with ankylosing spondylitis or in good health (not recorded which). This chain uses TRBV4-3 with TRBJ2-2; 9 bases are a match to TRBD2. CDR3 sequence (DNA): TGCGCCAGCAGCCAAGACCCTAGCGGGGCGAACACCGGGGAGCTGTTTTTT. As protein: CASSQDPSGANTGELFF.